This TCR beta chain was recovered during a study of identical twins. The V end was cut by 3 bases, the J end by 6 bases, with 15 bases between. The CDR3 contains 13 residues. Per germline, CDR1 DFQATT and CDR2 SNEGSKA (reference sequence). TCRdb recomputed calls from the 5' RACE reads with MiXCR, one row per CDR3 protein. The data show about 890,000 distinct CDR3 sequences, approximately 13% seen once. These same data were also listed under a study on yellow fever vaccine responses in identical twins.

This TCR derives from a woman aged 18-29 years in good health. The chain links TRBV20-1 to TRBJ2-7; no definite D call. Sequenced: PBMCs. The CDR3 loop reads CSASSRLSSEQYF. CDR3 in DNA: TGCAGTGCTAGTTCTCGCCTTTCAAGCGAGCAGTACTTC.